The sequence of this T cell receptor (beta chain) was determined in a study of T cell changes during pregnancy in multiple sclerosis. The CDR3 has 14 amino acids. V dropped 6 bases and J dropped 1 base, with 10 bases sitting between them. Germline lookup yields CDR1 SNHLY and CDR2 FYNNEI. TCRdb's table, derived via immunoSEQ multiplex PCR, lists solely in-frame clones and lacks some. The sample yields about 97,000 clones, more than 85% seen once. The rearrangement joins TRBV2 to TRBJ1-5; D not resolved. Sequencing was performed on peripheral blood, taken in the second trimester of pregnancy. The sequence was obtained from a female donor with multiple sclerosis, enrolled in a pregnancy study. The CDR3 sequence: CASSHIGSNQPQHF. CDR3 in DNA: TGTGCCAGCAGCCATATCGGGAGCAATCAGCCCCAGCATTTT.